This TCR beta chain came from a study of OX40 agonist ivuxolimab in advanced cancers. Overall study context: Every 2 weeks, patients received ivuxolimab intravenously, dosed at 0.01 to 10 mg/kg. Past anti-PD-1, anti-PD-L1 or anti-CTLA-4 therapy was accepted, and 40% had received some.

The CDR3 loop spans 16 amino acids. With 6 bases clipped from V and 5 bases from J, the junction kept 12 bases outside the gene matches. Germline V gene sequence: CDR1 SNHLY, CDR2 FYNNEI. The table came from immunoSEQ multiplex PCR; TCRdb's copy has only in-frame clones and leaves some out. The sample holds tens of thousands of clones, 85% to 90% seen once. The chain carries TRBV2 and TRBJ2-1; 8 nucleotides agree with TRBD2. The sample here was CD4+ or CD8+ T cells sorted from blood, taken in a trial of the OX40 agonist ivuxolimab. This receptor was obtained from an adult with an advanced solid tumor such as melanoma, head and neck, liver or kidney cancer. Here the CDR3 reads CASRNPGRGRNNEQFF. The CDR3 DNA follows: TGTGCCAGCAGGAATCCCGGGAGGGGACGCAACAATGAGCAGTTCTTC.